Presented here are 19 T cell receptor beta chains from one specimen sequenced in a study of monozygotic twins with inflammatory bowel disease. From the 5' RACE reads, TCRdb lists one entry per CDR3 protein and no DNA. The sample yields nearly 450,000 distinct CDR3 sequences, of which the top ten take up around 2.4%. The sequencing input was blood. Receptors were obtained from a human donor with ulcerative colitis or Crohn's disease, or a healthy co-twin of an affected twin (not recorded which).

This sequence joins TRBV27 and TRBJ1-4; as DNA is missing, the TRBD1 call by TCRdb cannot be tested. Germline CDR1 reads MNHEY; CDR2 reads SMNVEV (reference sequence). This CDR3 comprises 14 residues. CDR3 protein: CASSLWGSGEKLFF.

The chain is built from TRBV10-3 and TRBJ2-1; TCRdb's D call of TRBD2 is untestable without DNA. Per germline, CDR1 ENHRY and CDR2 SYGVKD. This CDR3 contains 15 residues. CDR3: CAISSPGLEGDEQFF.

The chain joins TRBV29-1 to TRBJ2-2; TCRdb outputs TRBD1, but without DNA this stays unchecked. This CDR3 spans 13 amino acids. Germline values: CDR1 SQVTM, CDR2 ANQGSEA. The CDR3 region is CSVIQGYTGELFF.

This sequence joins TRBV10-3 and TRBJ2-7; checking the TCRdb D call of TRBD2 is not possible without DNA. Germline lookup yields CDR1 ENHRY and CDR2 SYGVKD. This CDR3 is 17 amino acids long. CDR3: CAISDRDSGRGSYEQYF.

V and J are TRBV10-3 and TRBJ1-2. CDR1 and CDR2 from the germline V gene are ENHRY and SYGVKD. The length of the CDR3 is 15 residues. CDR3 sequence: CAISLNPTERGGYTF.

The chain joins TRBV11-2 to TRBJ2-4; without DNA, the TCRdb call of TRBD1 cannot be checked. Per germline, CDR1 SGHAT and CDR2 FQNNGV. This CDR3 comprises 19 residues. CDR3 amino acids: CASSFPEGSGALAKNIQYF.

V usage is TRBV4-1 and J usage is TRBJ2-2; TCRdb's D gene call, TRBD1, goes unchecked for lack of DNA. The CDR3 is made up of 15 amino acids. Germline V gives CDR1 MGHRA, CDR2 YSYEKL. The CDR3 region is CASSQGPGATGELFF.

V is TRBV20-1 and J is TRBJ2-1; the TCRdb D gene call, TRBD2, has no DNA to confirm it. The CDR3 covers 18 residues. CDR1 DFQATT and CDR2 SNEGSKA come from the germline V gene (reference sequence). CDR3 loop: CSASRAGLAPREGNEQFF.

The chain combines TRBV6-5 with TRBJ1-2; the D call of TRBD1 rests on TCRdb alone, since no DNA is present to check it. The length of the CDR3 is 13 residues. Germline V lookup: CDR1 MNHEY, CDR2 SVGAGI. CDR3 region: CASSYSGAYGYTF.

V gene TRBV27 combines with J gene TRBJ1-2; without DNA, the TCRdb call of TRBD1 cannot be checked. Germline V gene data show CDR1 as MNHEY and CDR2 as SMNVEV (reference sequence). This CDR3 has 15 residues. CDR3 residues: CASRKSRDRPGGYTF.

The chain combines TRBV7-2 with TRBJ2-1; TCRdb's D call of TRBD2 is untestable without DNA. CDR1 and CDR2 from the germline V gene are SGHTA and FQGNSA. The CDR3 is made up of 16 amino acids. The CDR3 is CASSLGPAANYNEQFF. Complete variable domain (other parts from reference TRBV7-2 and TRBJ2-1): GAGVSQSPSNKVTEKGKDVELRCDPISGHTALYWYRQSLGQGLEFLIYFQGNSAPDKSGLPSDRFSAERTGGSVSTLTIQRTQQEDSAVYLCASSLGPAANYNEQFFGPGTRLTVL.

V is TRBV29-1 and J is TRBJ2-1; TCRdb indicates TRBD2, and absent DNA this call remains unverified. The CDR3 loop spans 14 amino acids. Germline CDR1 reads SQVTM; CDR2 reads ANQGSEA. Here the CDR3 reads CSVQGLAGDREQFF.

The chain uses TRBV5-1 and TRBJ2-3; the D call of TRBD1 rests on TCRdb alone, since no DNA is present to check it. The CDR3 runs 17 residues. The germline V gene encodes CDR1 SGHRS and CDR2 YFSETQ. The CDR3: CASRPGGGVARTDTQYF. The full variable domain, in which reference TRBV5-1 and TRBJ2-3 provide the parts outside the CDR3, is KAGVTQTPRYLIKTRGQQVTLSCSPISGHRSVSWYQQTPGQGLQFLFEYFSETQRNKGNFPGRFSGRQFSNSRSEMNVSTLELGDSALYLCASRPGGGVARTDTQYFGPGTRLTVL.

This chain links TRBV24-1 with TRBJ2-5; TCRdb returns TRBD1, unconfirmable since there is no DNA. Germline CDR1 and CDR2: KGHDR and SFDVKD. The CDR3 spans 14 residues. The CDR3 is CATSALDSQETQYF.

The rearrangement uses TRBV12-3 or TRBV12-4 and TRBJ2-5; TCRdb names TRBD2, which stays unverified in the absence of DNA. This CDR3 spans 14 amino acids. This CDR3 reads CASSTTARDETQYF.

The rearrangement links TRBV15 to TRBJ2-1. CDR1 and CDR2 from the germline V gene are LNHNV and YYDKDF (reference sequence). The CDR3 has 11 amino acids. The CDR3 here is CATSRANEQFF.

The rearrangement uses TRBV13 and TRBJ1-6. Germline CDR1 and CDR2: PRHDT and FYEKMQ (reference sequence). The CDR3 runs 18 residues. The CDR3 sequence is CASSLGGGRMMGYSPLHF.

The chain uses TRBV10-3 and TRBJ2-3. The length of the CDR3 is 14 residues. CDR1 is ENHRY, CDR2 SYGVKD, per germline. The CDR3 region is CAISQESSTDTQYF.

This chain connects TRBV5-1 to TRBJ2-5; there is no DNA to check the TCRdb D call of TRBD2. This CDR3 contains 14 residues. The V gene's germline CDR1 is SGHRS and CDR2 YFSETQ. The CDR3 spells CASSLVGGRETQYF. The full variable domain, completed using reference TRBV5-1 and TRBJ2-5, is KAGVTQTPRYLIKTRGQQVTLSCSPISGHRSVSWYQQTPGQGLQFLFEYFSETQRNKGNFPGRFSGRQFSNSRSEMNVSTLELGDSALYLCASSLVGGRETQYFGPGTRLLVL.